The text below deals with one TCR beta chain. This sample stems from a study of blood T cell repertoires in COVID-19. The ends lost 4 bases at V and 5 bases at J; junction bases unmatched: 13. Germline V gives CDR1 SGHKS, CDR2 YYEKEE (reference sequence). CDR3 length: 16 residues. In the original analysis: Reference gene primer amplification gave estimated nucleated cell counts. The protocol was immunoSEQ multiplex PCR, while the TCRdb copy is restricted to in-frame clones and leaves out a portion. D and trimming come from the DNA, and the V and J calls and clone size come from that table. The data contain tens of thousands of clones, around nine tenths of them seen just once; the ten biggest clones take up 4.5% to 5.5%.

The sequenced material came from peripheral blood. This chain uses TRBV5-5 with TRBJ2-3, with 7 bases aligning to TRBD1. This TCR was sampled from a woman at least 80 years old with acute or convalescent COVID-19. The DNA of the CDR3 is TGTGCCAGCAGCCCGGGTGGCAGGGGGTATGGAGATACGCAGTATTTT. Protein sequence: CASSPGGRGYGDTQYF.